A selection of T cell receptor beta chains follows, all from one sample in a study of T cells in Graves' hyperthyroidism and ophthalmopathy. TCRdb independently ran MiXCR on the multiplex PCR reads; one entry per CDR3 protein. This sample has some 600,000 distinct CDR3 sequences, with over 11% found just once. Material for sequencing was blood. The source is a woman in her twenties or thirties with Graves' hyperthyroidism that later progressed to Graves' ophthalmopathy. CDR3s include the opening cysteine and the closing phenylalanine or tryptophan. The order of the fields is CDR3 protein, CDR3 DNA, clone size, D gene, J gene, V gene. The D gene is left open where the match is weak. For some rows the clone size is stated as once, few or many, or as a class when expanded; others skip it.

cdr3_aa: CASSPLAAGETQYF
cdr3_nt: TGTGCCAGCAGTCCCCTAGCGGCGGGGGAGACCCAGTACTTC
clone_size: -
d_call: TRBD2
j_call: TRBJ2-5
v_call: TRBV27

cdr3_aa: CATRAGGNEQFF
cdr3_nt: TGTGCCACTAGAGCGGGAGGCAATGAGCAGTTCTTC
clone_size: many
d_call: TRBD2
j_call: TRBJ2-1
v_call: TRBV10-3

cdr3_aa: CSVPLGDRNEQFF
cdr3_nt: TGCAGTGTACCCCTGGGAGATCGGAATGAGCAGTTCTTC
clone_size: many
d_call: -
j_call: TRBJ2-1
v_call: TRBV20-1

cdr3_aa: CASSPGALPIGTEAFF
cdr3_nt: TGTGCCAGCAGCCCTGGGGCCCTACCCATTGGCACTGAAGCTTTCTTT
clone_size: many
d_call: -
j_call: TRBJ1-1
v_call: TRBV6-1

cdr3_aa: CSAPNPPEGAGELFF
cdr3_nt: TGCAGTGCACCAAACCCGCCTGAGGGGGCCGGGGAGCTGTTTTTT
clone_size: few
d_call: -
j_call: TRBJ2-2
v_call: TRBV20-1

cdr3_aa: CASSTDKNTEAFF
cdr3_nt: TGTGCCAGCAGCACCGACAAGAACACTGAAGCTTTCTTT
clone_size: many
d_call: -
j_call: TRBJ1-1
v_call: TRBV7-3

cdr3_aa: CAIPSSKTQYF
cdr3_nt: TGTGCTATCCCATCCTCGAAGACCCAGTACTTC
clone_size: many
d_call: -
j_call: TRBJ2-5
v_call: TRBV7-7

cdr3_aa: CASSIVGYPVPNEQFF
cdr3_nt: TGTGCCAGTAGTATAGTGGGCTACCCCGTCCCCAATGAGCAGTTCTTC
clone_size: -
d_call: -
j_call: TRBJ2-1
v_call: TRBV19

cdr3_aa: CASSTLDRAETQYF
cdr3_nt: TGTGCCAGCAGCACCCTGGACAGGGCGGAGACCCAGTACTTC
clone_size: many
d_call: TRBD1
j_call: TRBJ2-5
v_call: TRBV7-2

cdr3_aa: CASAHGTDDSTDTQYF
cdr3_nt: TGTGCCAGCGCCCACGGGACAGACGATAGCACAGATACGCAGTATTTT
clone_size: -
d_call: TRBD1
j_call: TRBJ2-3
v_call: TRBV19

cdr3_aa: CASSPLAGGAWEQYF
cdr3_nt: TGTGCCAGCAGCCCTTTAGCGGGAGGCGCCTGGGAGCAGTACTTC
clone_size: few
d_call: TRBD2
j_call: TRBJ2-7
v_call: TRBV6-2/TRBV6-3

cdr3_aa: CASSLKGFSYRGTEAFF
cdr3_nt: TGTGCCAGCAGCTTAAAAGGCTTTAGCTACCGAGGGACTGAAGCTTTCTTT
clone_size: many
d_call: -
j_call: TRBJ1-1
v_call: TRBV7-9

cdr3_aa: CASIRESSYEQYF
cdr3_nt: TGTGCCAGCATACGGGAGAGCTCCTACGAGCAGTACTTC
clone_size: many
d_call: -
j_call: TRBJ2-7
v_call: TRBV28

cdr3_aa: CASSEENLGDYGYTF
cdr3_nt: TGTGCCAGCAGTGAGGAGAATCTGGGGGACTATGGCTACACCTTC
clone_size: many
d_call: -
j_call: TRBJ1-2
v_call: TRBV2

cdr3_aa: CASSVGLLNNEQFF
cdr3_nt: TGTGCCAGCAGCGTGGGACTATTGAACAATGAGCAGTTCTTC
clone_size: few
d_call: TRBD2
j_call: TRBJ2-1
v_call: TRBV5-6

cdr3_aa: CASSVTGGPYSGANVLTF
cdr3_nt: TGTGCCAGCAGTGTGACAGGAGGCCCCTACTCTGGGGCCAACGTCCTGACTTTC
clone_size: few
d_call: -
j_call: TRBJ2-6
v_call: TRBV6-1

cdr3_aa: CASSFQTSSFEQFF
cdr3_nt: TGTGCCAGCAGCTTCCAGACTAGCAGCTTTGAGCAGTTCTTC
clone_size: -
d_call: TRBD2
j_call: TRBJ2-1
v_call: TRBV7-9

cdr3_aa: CSAKKTGLAGVLHQFF
cdr3_nt: TGCAGTGCTAAAAAAACAGGACTAGCGGGAGTTCTCCATCAGTTCTTC
clone_size: few
d_call: TRBD2
j_call: TRBJ2-1
v_call: TRBV20-1

cdr3_aa: CASSLADFSHYGYTF
cdr3_nt: TGTGCCAGCAGTTTAGCGGATTTCTCGCACTATGGCTACACCTTC
clone_size: many
d_call: -
j_call: TRBJ1-2
v_call: TRBV12-3/TRBV12-4